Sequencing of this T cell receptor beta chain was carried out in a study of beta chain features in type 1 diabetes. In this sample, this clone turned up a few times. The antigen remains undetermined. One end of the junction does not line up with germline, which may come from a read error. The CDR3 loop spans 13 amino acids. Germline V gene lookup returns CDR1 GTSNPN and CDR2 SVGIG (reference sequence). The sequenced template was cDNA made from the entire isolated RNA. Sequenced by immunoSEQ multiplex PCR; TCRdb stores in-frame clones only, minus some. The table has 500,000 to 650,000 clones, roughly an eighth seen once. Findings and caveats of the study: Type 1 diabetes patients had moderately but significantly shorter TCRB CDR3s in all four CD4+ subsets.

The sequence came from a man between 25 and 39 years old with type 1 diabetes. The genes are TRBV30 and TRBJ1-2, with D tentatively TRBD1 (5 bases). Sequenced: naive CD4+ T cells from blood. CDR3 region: CAWSGSGVTGDSF. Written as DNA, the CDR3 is TGTGCCTGGAGCGGAAGTGGAGTCACAGGAGACTCCTTC.